Listed here are 26 T cell receptor beta chains from one sample, sequenced in a study of blood T cell repertoires in COVID-19. Some clones are missing from TCRdb's copy, which holds only in-frame ones; the method was immunoSEQ multiplex PCR. The data show about 160,000 clones, about 85% seen once. Material: peripheral blood. The origin of the receptors is a woman between 50 and 59 years old with COVID-19, enrolled during active disease.

The CDR3 DNA follows: TGTGCCAGCAGCCAGGGGAGGACTAGCGGGGGGATGTACCAAGAGACCCAGTACTTC. It translates to CASSQGRTSGGMYQETQYF. The chain employs TRBV27 and TRBJ2-5, with 14 bases lining up with TRBD2. Germline CDR1 and CDR2: MNHEY and SMNVEV (reference sequence). The CDR3 runs to 19 residues. J lost 0 bases, V lost 6 bases, and 12 bases had no gene match.

The V and J genes are TRBV3-1 (or the pseudogene TRBV3-2) and TRBJ2-7; D is possibly TRBD2 (6 bases). Germline assignment: CDR1 LGHDT and CDR2 YNNKEL (reference sequence). The CDR3 is 15 residues long. Trimming removed 1 base from V and 0 bases from J, with 10 bases in between. The CDR3 bases are TGTGCCAGCAGCCAAGCTTTCGGGGGCTCCTACGAGCAGTACTTC. Translation: CASSQAFGGSYEQYF.

The chain recombines TRBV7-2 with TRBJ2-7; possible D gene TRBD1, 5 bases. This CDR3 is built from 14 residues. The ends were cut back, 5 bases at V and 1 base at J, with 12 bases in the middle. Germline CDR1 is SGHTA and CDR2 is FQGNSA. CDR3 in DNA: TGTGCCAGCAGCCCCATGGCAGGGTCCTACGAGCAGTACTTC. It is translated as CASSPMAGSYEQYF. The full variable domain, with the rest looked up from reference TRBV7-2 and TRBJ2-7, is GAGVSQSPSNKVTEKGKDVELRCDPISGHTALYWYRQSLGQGLEFLIYFQGNSAPDKSGLPSDRFSAERTGGSVSTLTIQRTQQEDSAVYLCASSPMAGSYEQYFGPGTRLTVT.

V and J are TRBV15 and TRBJ1-1; D is ambiguous. Trimming removed 0 bases from V and 4 bases from J, with 18 bases in between. Looked up from germline, CDR1 is LNHNV and CDR2 is YYDKDF (reference sequence). The CDR3 is 17 residues long. The CDR3 spells CATSRDRVARRSTEAFF. As DNA, the CDR3 is TGTGCCACCAGCAGAGACCGGGTAGCGAGGCGCTCCACTGAAGCTTTCTTT. Looking up the rest from reference TRBV15 and TRBJ1-1 gives the full variable domain: DAMVIQNPRYQVTQFGKPVTLSCSQTLNHNVMYWYQQKSSQAPKLLFHYYDKDFNNEADTPDNFQSRRPNTSFCFLDIRSPGLGDTAMYLCATSRDRVARRSTEAFFGQGTRLTVV.

This chain joins TRBV19 and TRBJ2-3; TRBD2 is a possible D gene (6 bases). This CDR3 contains 15 residues. V lost 1 base, J lost 0 bases, and 8 bases lay in between. Germline CDR1 and CDR2: LNHDA and SQIVND (reference sequence). The CDR3 protein is CASSIGGVSTDTQYF. DNA of the CDR3: TGTGCCAGTAGTATAGGGGGGGTTAGCACAGATACGCAGTATTTT.

The chain links TRBV28 to TRBJ2-1; D is undetermined. This CDR3 has 12 residues. Germline CDR1 is MDHEN and CDR2 is SYDVKM. V was pared by 5 bases and J by 8 bases, with 10 bases between. CDR3 sequence (DNA): TGTGCCAGCAGTATAGTCGTGCATGAGCAGTTCTTC. This gives the protein CASSIVVHEQFF.

This sequence joins TRBV19 and TRBJ1-6; D is ambiguous. V dropped 5 bases and J dropped 6 bases, with 11 bases sitting between them. Germline CDR1 is LNHDA and CDR2 is SQIVND (reference sequence). The CDR3 spans 14 residues. CDR3 loop: CASSPGQANSPLHF. The CDR3 bases are TGTGCCAGTAGTCCCGGCCAGGCTAATTCACCCCTCCACTTT.

The rearrangement joins TRBV28 to TRBJ1-1; D is uncertain. This CDR3 has 12 amino acids. Germline V gene sequence: CDR1 MDHEN, CDR2 SYDVKM. Trimming cost V 6 bases and J 6 bases, with 11 bases left between them. The CDR3 nucleotides read TGTGCCAGCAGCCAAGCGGGTCCTGAAGCTTTCTTT. Translating gives CASSQAGPEAFF.

The chain links TRBV7-9 to TRBJ1-1; unclear D gene. Trimming shortened V by 5 bases and J by 2 bases, and 12 bases separated the two germline ends. Germline V CDR1 and CDR2: SEHNR, FQNEAQ (reference sequence). The CDR3 is 14 amino acids. The CDR3 nucleotides are TGTGCCAGCAGCCTTCGGGAGATTAACACTGAAGCTTTCTTT. It yields the protein CASSLREINTEAFF.

J is TRBJ2-7 and V is TRBV29-1; weak D call: TRBD1 (6 bases). The CDR3 runs 14 residues. CDR1 is SQVTM and CDR2 is ANQGSEA in the germline V gene. With 4 bases removed from V and 0 bases from J, the gap between germline ends came to 13 bases. CDR3 nucleotides: TGCAGCGTTGCTACATTGGACAGCTCCTACGAGCAGTACTTC. It specifies CSVATLDSSYEQYF.

V and J are TRBV9 and TRBJ1-3, with no clear D. V lost 0 bases and J 1 base, leaving 11 bases between the germline ends. The CDR3 runs 16 residues. CDR1 SGDLS and CDR2 YYNGEE come from the germline V gene. The CDR3 region is CASSVGPILSGNTIYF. DNA of the CDR3: TGTGCCAGCAGCGTAGGGCCCATTTTATCTGGAAACACCATATATTTT.

The chain links TRBV4-2 to TRBJ1-1; D ambiguous. Germline CDR1 reads LGHNA; CDR2 reads YNFKEQ. This CDR3 spans 16 amino acids. With 0 bases removed from V and 4 bases from J, the gap between germline ends came to 15 bases. The CDR3 sequence is CASSQEDVRSGTEAFF. The CDR3 bases are TGTGCCAGCAGCCAAGAGGATGTGAGGTCGGGCACTGAAGCTTTCTTT.

CDR3 protein: CASSPENEQFF. The CDR3 coding sequence is TGTGCCAGCAGTCCAGAAAATGAGCAGTTCTTC. The chain combines TRBV5-8 with TRBJ2-1, with D hard to call. CDR1 and CDR2 from the germline V gene are SGHTS and YDEGEE. CDR3 length: 11 amino acids. Between the trimmed V and J ends, which lost 5 bases and 7 bases, there was a span of 7 bases.

J is TRBJ2-5 and V is TRBV19, with 7 bases aligning to TRBD1. The CDR3 is made up of 14 amino acids. Germline CDR1 reads LNHDA; CDR2 reads SQIVND (reference sequence). Trimming removed 5 bases from V and 3 bases from J; junction bases left unmatched: 6. The CDR3, as DNA: TGTGCCAGTAGTCCGGGACAGACGAAAGAGACCCAGTACTTC. It specifies CASSPGQTKETQYF.

This clone was recorded only once. The gene calls are TRBV9 and TRBJ2-1; TRBD1 agrees at 9 bases. CDR1 and CDR2 from the germline V gene are SGDLS and YYNGEE. Trimming removed 4 bases from V and 4 bases from J; junction bases left unmatched: 21. The CDR3 extends over 20 amino acids. The CDR3 DNA is TGTGCCAGCAGCTCCCACAGGGGGCCACAGGACAACCTCGTTTACAATGAGCAGTTCTTC. Protein sequence: CASSSHRGPQDNLVYNEQFF.

This chain joins TRBV7-9 and TRBJ2-7; 8 bases fit TRBD2. The V and J ends lost 5 bases and 6 bases, in that order; junction bases with no gene match: 9. Looked up from germline, CDR1 is SEHNR and CDR2 is FQNEAQ (reference sequence). CDR3 length: 14 amino acids. CDR3 sequence reads: CASSPRGGAGEQYF. The CDR3, as DNA: TGTGCCAGCAGCCCACGGGGGGGGGCGGGCGAGCAGTACTTC.

V gene TRBV2 combines with J gene TRBJ1-5; 7 nucleotides match TRBD1. The V segment lost 6 bases and the J segment 0 bases; nucleotides outside the gene matches: 11. Germline V CDR1 and CDR2: SNHLY, FYNNEI. The CDR3 covers 17 residues. The CDR3 DNA follows: TGTGCCAGCAGCCCGAGGGGACAGACGTATAGCAATCAGCCCCAGCATTTT. This translates into CASSPRGQTYSNQPQHF.

This clone was seen a single time. This chain connects TRBV7-9 to TRBJ2-5; TRBD1 matches 8 bases. After removal of 1 base from V and 1 base from J, the junction contained 5 bases not matched to a gene. Germline V CDR1 and CDR2: SEHNR, FQNEAQ (reference sequence). The length of the CDR3 is 16 residues. CDR3 residues: CASSLGNRGVQETQYF. The CDR3 DNA sequence: TGTGCCAGCAGCTTAGGGAACAGGGGGGTCCAAGAGACCCAGTACTTC.

The gene calls are TRBV29-1 and TRBJ1-2; the match to TRBD1 covers 7 bases. Germline CDR1 reads SQVTM; CDR2 reads ANQGSEA. The CDR3 loop spans 13 amino acids. Trimming cost V 7 bases and J 6 bases; bases outside gene matches: 11. CDR3 residues: CSAWTGSMDGYTF. In DNA form, the CDR3 reads TGCAGCGCTTGGACAGGATCGATGGATGGCTACACCTTC.

The chain uses TRBV6-2 or TRBV6-3 and TRBJ2-7; 14 nucleotides align to TRBD2. The trim removed 0 bases at V and 2 bases at J, leaving 12 bases unmatched. Germline V gene data show CDR1 as MNHEY and CDR2 as SVGEGT. This CDR3 has 20 amino acids. Here the CDR3 reads CASSYSPWTSGGRRAYEQYF. The CDR3 nucleotides read TGTGCCAGCAGTTACTCACCTTGGACTAGCGGGGGGCGCCGAGCCTACGAGCAGTACTTC.

The V and J genes are TRBV7-2 and TRBJ1-2; possible D gene TRBD1, 5 bases. This CDR3 region has 13 residues. V lost 5 bases and J 5 bases, leaving 12 bases between the germline ends. The germline V gene encodes CDR1 SGHTA and CDR2 FQGNSA. Written as DNA, the CDR3 is TGTGCCAGCAGCCCTGACAGTTTTTATGGCTACACCTTC. Amino acid sequence: CASSPDSFYGYTF.

The chain is built from TRBV6-5 and TRBJ2-7; 8 nucleotides line up with TRBD2. Per germline, CDR1 MNHEY and CDR2 SVGAGI. This CDR3 contains 15 residues. The J segment lost 0 bases and the V segment lost 7 bases, leaving 8 bases of the junction unmatched. CDR3 DNA sequence: TGTGCCAGCACCCTTCGGGAGGGAGCCTCCTACGAGCAGTACTTC. It is translated as CASTLREGASYEQYF.

The V call is TRBV5-5, the J call TRBJ1-4; 8 bases map to TRBD1. The V and J ends lost 4 bases and 2 bases, in that order; junction bases with no gene match: 4. The CDR3 loop spans 15 amino acids. In germline, CDR1 is SGHKS, CDR2 YYEKEE (reference sequence). CDR3 coding DNA: TGTGCCAGCAGCAAGGACAGGGCCACTAATGAAAAACTGTTTTTT. The encoded protein is CASSKDRATNEKLFF.

This clone has just a few counts. The chain links TRBV7-9 to TRBJ1-3; D gene ambiguous. The germline gives CDR1 SEHNR, CDR2 FQNEAQ (reference sequence). The CDR3 has 13 amino acids. V lost 3 bases and J lost 5, with 8 bases in between. The CDR3 sequence: CASSFVERNTIYF. As DNA, the CDR3 is TGTGCCAGCAGCTTTGTGGAGAGAAACACCATATATTTT.

This chain connects TRBV18 to TRBJ2-7; 8 nucleotides agree with TRBD1. This CDR3 spans 15 amino acids. CDR1 and CDR2 from the germline V gene are KGHSH and LQKENI. V dropped 3 bases and J dropped 4; count of bases not matched to a gene: 8. CDR3 protein: CASSPRDRRTYEQYF. In DNA, the CDR3 is TGTGCCAGCTCACCCAGGGACAGGAGGACATACGAGCAGTACTTC.

The chain carries TRBV13 and TRBJ2-7, with 11 bases fitting TRBD2. V was pared by 5 bases and J by 6 bases, with 12 bases of the junction left unmatched. The length of the CDR3 is 16 residues. The germline gives CDR1 PRHDT, CDR2 FYEKMQ (reference sequence). CDR3 protein: CASSLAGTSGLGEQYF. The CDR3 coding sequence is TGTGCCAGCAGCCTAGCCGGGACTAGCGGTCTGGGCGAGCAGTACTTC.